A single sample gave rise to the 5 T cell receptor beta chains below, sequenced in a study of blood T cells in healthy people across ages. Through a sample-barcoded 5' primer and a J-beta primer mix, a second PCR was run for about 6 to 11 cycles. Using its own MiXCR run on the 5' RACE reads, TCRdb lists one record per CDR3 protein. The table records hundreds of thousands of distinct CDR3 sequences, 24% of them present only once. The same data also went into a second study, on T cells of mothers and their children.

Material for sequencing was blood. All receptors come from a boy aged 5-17 years in good health.

As concerns this clonotype: The junction differs from germline at one of its ends, possibly a read error. The V gene is TRBV4-1, the J gene TRBJ2-7; 8 bases align to TRBD1. There are 15 residues in the CDR3. The germline V gene has CDR1 MGHRA and CDR2 YSYEKL. CDR3 residues: CACSQRDRSSYEQYF. The DNA for the CDR3 is TGCGCCTGCAGCCAACGGGACAGGAGCTCCTACGAGCAGTACTTC.

This clonotype was seen more than once but under ten times. This chain links TRBV28 with TRBJ1-4; no reliable D call. This CDR3 has 15 residues. Germline V CDR1 and CDR2: MDHEN, SYDVKM. The V end lost 1 base, the J end lost 0 bases, and 6 bases lay between the germline ends. The CDR3 loop reads CASSLLRATNEKLFF. In DNA form, the CDR3 reads TGTGCCAGCAGTTTATTAAGGGCAACTAATGAAAAACTGTTTTTT.

This clonotype was counted ten times or more. This chain joins TRBV28 and TRBJ2-4; 9 bases match TRBD1. CDR1 and CDR2 from the germline V gene are MDHEN and SYDVKM. V shed 3 bases and J 1 base; nucleotides not matched to a gene: 4. This CDR3 region has 16 residues. The CDR3 loop is CASSFNDRGAKNIQYF. The CDR3 DNA reads TGTGCCAGCAGTTTTAATGACAGGGGGGCCAAAAACATTCAGTACTTC.

This clonotype appeared a few times. This chain links TRBV9 with TRBJ2-3, with 8 bases lining up with TRBD2. This CDR3 has 15 residues. Germline lookup yields CDR1 SGDLS and CDR2 YYNGEE. V lost 1 base and J lost 4; bases outside the gene matches: 5. The CDR3 nucleotides are TGTGCCAGCAGCGTAACGAGACTAGCGTCAGATACGCAGTATTTT. Protein: CASSVTRLASDTQYF.

The chain uses TRBV7-2 and TRBJ2-7; the match to TRBD1 covers 9 bases. The CDR3 totals 16 residues. CDR1 and CDR2 from the germline V gene are SGHTA and FQGNSA. V shed 5 bases, J shed 7 bases, and the junction held 15 bases outside the gene matches. CDR3 bases: TGTGCCAGCAGCCCGACCGGGACAGGGAGCCTAGGGGAGCAGTACTTC. Translating gives CASSPTGTGSLGEQYF.